These 2 T cell receptor beta chains originate from one sample sequenced in a study of blood T cells in healthy people across ages. Then a second PCR, running roughly 7 to 11 cycles, was carried out with a sample-barcoded 5' primer and a J-beta primer mix. Each CDR3 protein gets one entry after TCRdb re-called the 5' RACE reads with MiXCR. This table has 1,500,000 or so distinct CDR3 sequences, 55% to 75% appearing once. Specimen: blood. The source of these receptors is a man aged 18 to 35 in good health.

This clonotype was found once. The chain combines TRBV18 with TRBJ1-2; D call uncertain. Germline V lookup: CDR1 KGHSH, CDR2 LQKENI. The V end was cut by 3 bases, the J end by 2 bases, with 10 bases between. CDR3 length: 14 residues. DNA of the CDR3: TGTGCCAGCTCACCCGGGGAGGCGAACTATGGCTACACCTTC. It is translated as CASSPGEANYGYTF. The whole variable domain, remainder taken from reference TRBV18 and TRBJ1-2, is NAGVMQNPRHLVRRRGQEARLRCSPMKGHSHVYWYRQLPEEGLKFMVYLQKENIIDESGMPKERFSAEFPKEGPSILRIQQVVRGDSAAYFCASSPGEANYGYTFGSGTRLTVV.

The table lists this clonotype with a few counts. V is TRBV5-1 and J is TRBJ2-3, with no clear D. The germline CDR1 and CDR2 sequences are SGHRS and YFSETQ. Deletions cut 4 bases from V and 2 bases from J, with 8 bases between. This CDR3 has 13 amino acids. CDR3 bases: TGCGCCAGCAGCACGGACCCCACAGATACGCAGTATTTT. Amino acids: CASSTDPTDTQYF.